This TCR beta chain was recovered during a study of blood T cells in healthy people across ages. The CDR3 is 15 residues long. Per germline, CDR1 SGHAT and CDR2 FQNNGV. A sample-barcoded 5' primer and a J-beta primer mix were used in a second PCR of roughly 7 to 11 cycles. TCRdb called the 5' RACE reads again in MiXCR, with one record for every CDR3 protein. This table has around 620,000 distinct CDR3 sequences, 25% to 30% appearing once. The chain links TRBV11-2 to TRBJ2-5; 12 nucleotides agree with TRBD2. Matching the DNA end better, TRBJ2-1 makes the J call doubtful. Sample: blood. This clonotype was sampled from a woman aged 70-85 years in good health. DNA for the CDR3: TGTGCCAGCAGAACACTAGCGGGGGGCCACAATGAGCAGTTCTTC. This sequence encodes CASRTLAGGHNEQFF.